Each of the 8 T cell receptor beta chains below was sequenced from the same sample in a study of blood T cell repertoires in COVID-19. The assay was immunoSEQ multiplex PCR, and TCRdb's table has in-frame clones only and misses some. The sample lists approximately 300,000 clones; around nine tenths were seen once. The sequenced sample was PBMCs or T cells enriched from blood (not recorded which). These receptors all stem from a woman aged 18-29 years who had recovered from COVID-19.

This rearrangement joins TRBV6-5 to TRBJ1-1, with a possible D match to TRBD1 (6 bases). Germline V gene sequence: CDR1 MNHEY, CDR2 SVGAGI. V gave up 6 bases and J gave up 8 bases, with 22 bases separating them. The CDR3 covers 15 residues. The CDR3 DNA follows: TGTGCCAGCAGATGGCCGGGGACAAAAGCCCGAGAAGCTTTCTTT. It is translated as CASRWPGTKAREAFF.

The chain combines TRBV5-8 with TRBJ1-5; 9 positions match TRBD1. The V and J ends lost 2 bases and 9 bases, in that order; junction bases with no gene match: 18. Germline CDR1 SGHTS, CDR2 YDEGEE. The CDR3 has 18 residues. The CDR3 reads CASSFNRGLLSGTGPQHF. In DNA, the CDR3 is TGTGCCAGCAGCTTTAACAGGGGGCTCTTATCTGGGACAGGGCCCCAGCATTTT.

CDR3 sequence (DNA): TGTGCCAGCAGCGTAAGCAGGGTAGGCGGAAACACCATATATTTT. It is translated as CASSVSRVGGNTIYF. The chain has TRBV9 and TRBJ1-3; tentative D call: TRBD1 (5 bases). This CDR3 spans 15 amino acids. The V gene lost 1 base and the J gene lost 4 bases, with 12 bases spanning the gap. Germline CDR1 SGDLS, CDR2 YYNGEE.

The CDR3 reads CASSVAAGPAYEQYF. CDR3 DNA: TGTGCCAGCAGCGTAGCAGCGGGACCAGCCTACGAGCAGTACTTC. The rearrangement joins TRBV9 to TRBJ2-7; 7 nucleotides line up with TRBD2. Germline-derived CDR1 and CDR2 are SGDLS and YYNGEE. The CDR3 has 15 residues. The V gene end was trimmed by 0 bases and the J gene end by 2 bases; junction bases not matched to a gene: 5.

The chain combines TRBV30 with TRBJ1-5, with D tentatively TRBD1 (5 bases). Trimming left V 0 bases short and J 3 bases short, with 18 bases between. CDR3 length equals 17 residues. CDR1 is GTSNPN, CDR2 SVGIG, per germline (reference sequence). CDR3: CAWSVPIVGGFNQPQHF. CDR3 coding DNA: TGTGCCTGGAGTGTTCCAATCGTGGGGGGTTTCAATCAGCCCCAGCATTTT.

CDR3 nucleotides: TGTGCCTGGAGCTCTAGCTCCGGGACAGCACCGAACACTGAAGCTTTCTTT. Protein sequence: CAWSSSSGTAPNTEAFF. The chain recombines TRBV30 with TRBJ1-1, with 7 bases that match TRBD1. The length of the CDR3 is 17 residues. In germline, CDR1 is GTSNPN, CDR2 SVGIG (reference sequence). V trimming: 3 bases; J trimming: 1 base; junction bases outside the gene matches: 14.

The chain carries TRBV9 and TRBJ1-2; 9 bases are a match to TRBD1. This CDR3 is built from 17 residues. V trimming: 1 base; J trimming: 7 bases; junction bases outside the gene matches: 14. Germline values: CDR1 SGDLS, CDR2 YYNGEE. For the CDR3, the DNA is TGTGCCAGCAGCGTAACTACCGGGACAGGGAATAGAGGTGGCTACACCTTC. This gives the protein CASSVTTGTGNRGGYTF.

The CDR3, as DNA: TGTGCCAGCAGTTACAACAGGAAGAACACCGGGGAGCTGTTTTTT. Its translation: CASSYNRKNTGELFF. The rearrangement links TRBV6-6 to TRBJ2-2; tentative D call: TRBD1 (5 bases). Germline CDR1 MNHNY, CDR2 SVGAGI (reference sequence). V was pared by 2 bases and J by 1 base, with 8 bases between. The CDR3 is made up of 15 amino acids.